The 20 T cell receptor beta chains below all came from one sample that was sequenced in a study of T cell changes during pregnancy in multiple sclerosis. The protocol was immunoSEQ multiplex PCR, while the TCRdb copy is restricted to in-frame clones and leaves out a portion. The data hold fewer than 50,000 clones, with 90% to 95% observed a single time. Sequenced material: CD4+ T cells from peripheral blood mononuclear cells, taken in the third trimester of pregnancy. The receptors were gathered from a female donor with multiple sclerosis, enrolled in a pregnancy study.

The rearrangement uses TRBV30 and TRBJ2-3, with TRBD2 identical over 9 bases. The V and J ends lost 2 bases and 5 bases, in that order; junction bases with no gene match: 17. The CDR3 is made up of 18 amino acids. The germline V gene has CDR1 GTSNPN and CDR2 SVGIG (reference sequence). CDR3 sequence reads: CAWSITPWSSGIGDTQYF. The CDR3 nucleotides read TGTGCCTGGAGTATAACACCCTGGTCTAGCGGGATAGGAGATACGCAGTATTTT.

For this clone: Other DNA sequences of this sample code for an identical CDR3. The rearrangement uses TRBV29-1 and TRBJ2-7, with D possibly being TRBD1 (5 bases). The CDR3 has 11 amino acids. The germline CDR1 and CDR2 sequences are SQVTM and ANQGSEA. V was trimmed by 4 bases and J by 3 bases, leaving 7 bases between them. The CDR3 coding sequence is TGCAGCGTTGCGCAGGGCTACGAGCAGTACTTC. It encodes CSVAQGYEQYF.

The V gene is TRBV4-3, the J gene TRBJ2-1; 9 bases are shared with TRBD2. There are 17 residues in the CDR3. Germline V gene data show CDR1 as LGHNA and CDR2 as YSLEER. Trimming removed 0 bases from V and 7 bases from J; junction bases left unmatched: 10. The CDR3 spells CASSQDLALAGKNEQFF. The CDR3 coding sequence is TGCGCCAGCAGCCAAGATCTAGCGCTAGCGGGGAAAAATGAGCAGTTCTTC.

The chain's CDR3 is CASSTGETQYF. The CDR3 region has the DNA TGCGCCAGCAGCACAGGGGAGACCCAGTACTTC. The rearrangement links TRBV5-1 to TRBJ2-5, with a possible D match to TRBD1 (6 bases). CDR3 size: 11 residues. Germline V lookup: CDR1 SGHRS, CDR2 YFSETQ. Trimming left V 4 bases short and J 5 bases short, with 6 bases between.

The genes are TRBV29-1 and TRBJ2-2; D gene ambiguous. CDR1 is SQVTM and CDR2 is ANQGSEA in the germline V gene. The V end was cut by 5 bases, the J end by 0 bases, with 10 bases between. CDR3 size: 14 residues. The CDR3 bases are TGCAGCGTTTACACAACAGCGAACACCGGGGAGCTGTTTTTT. It is translated as CSVYTTANTGELFF.

This rearrangement joins TRBV2 to TRBJ2-5, with unresolved D. The CDR3 consists of 12 residues. Germline V gives CDR1 SNHLY, CDR2 FYNNEI. V lost 3 bases to trimming and J lost 4 bases, with 6 bases between them. CDR3 loop: CASSDPGETQYF. Written as DNA, the CDR3 is TGTGCCAGCAGTGATCCAGGAGAGACCCAGTACTTC. Using reference TRBV2 and TRBJ2-5 for the parts outside the CDR3, the full variable domain is EPEVTQTPSHQVTQMGQEVILRCVPISNHLYFYWYRQILGQKVEFLVSFYNNEISEKSEIFDDQFSVERPDGSNFTLKIRSTKLEDSAMYFCASSDPGETQYFGPGTRLLVL.

The V and J genes are TRBV7-2 and TRBJ2-3; perhaps TRBD2 as D (6 bases). The germline V and J ends were trimmed by 5 bases and 3 bases, with 15 bases remaining between them. Germline CDR1 SGHTA, CDR2 FQGNSA. This CDR3 region has 15 residues. The CDR3 here is CASSRTGVGTDTQYF. CDR3 DNA: TGTGCCAGCAGCCGTACGGGAGTCGGGACAGATACGCAGTATTTT.

J is TRBJ1-5 and V is TRBV4-1, with 11 positions matching TRBD1. The CDR3 has 13 residues. Germline trimming cut 1 base from V and 14 bases from J; bases unmatched to any gene: 4. The germline V gene encodes CDR1 MGHRA and CDR2 YSYEKL. CDR3 DNA: TGCGCCAGCAGCCAAGGGACAGGGGGCATCAAGCATTTT. As protein: CASSQGTGGIKHF.

The V and J genes are TRBV6-6 and TRBJ2-7; D remains unclear. The CDR3 consists of 15 residues. Germline V gene lookup returns CDR1 MNHNY and CDR2 SVGAGI (reference sequence). V lost 0 bases and J lost 0, with 9 bases in between. CDR3 residues: CASSYSLRNSYEQYF. CDR3 sequence (DNA): TGTGCCAGCAGTTACTCACTGCGGAACTCCTACGAGCAGTACTTC.

V and J are TRBV7-9 and TRBJ2-7; tentative D call: TRBD1 (6 bases). V lost 4 bases to trimming and J lost 3 bases, with 16 bases between them. The germline gives CDR1 SEHNR, CDR2 FQNEAQ (reference sequence). CDR3 size: 15 residues. The CDR3 is CASSSQGLGIYEQYF. The CDR3 coding sequence is TGTGCCAGCAGCTCACAGGGCCTAGGTATCTACGAGCAGTACTTC.

The V and J genes are TRBV6-6 and TRBJ2-7; 11 bases match TRBD1. Germline V gene data show CDR1 as MNHNY and CDR2 as SVGAGI (reference sequence). V shed 11 bases and J 7 bases; nucleotides not matched to a gene: 7. CDR3 length equals 12 residues. The CDR3 region is CAGGTGGREQYF. For the CDR3, the DNA is TGTGCCGGTGGGACAGGGGGTCGTGAGCAGTACTTC.

The rearrangement joins TRBV29-1 to TRBJ1-1; D possibly corresponds to TRBD1 (6 bases). From germline, CDR1 is SQVTM and CDR2 ANQGSEA. The ends were cut back, 4 bases at V and 10 bases at J, with 13 bases in the middle. This CDR3 spans 11 amino acids. This CDR3 reads CSVGSGGPAFF. CDR3 nucleotides: TGCAGCGTTGGGTCGGGGGGGCCAGCTTTCTTT.

The CDR3 loop reads CASSIPPFTGMGQPQHF. The CDR3 DNA reads TGTGCCAGTAGTATCCCTCCCTTCACAGGGATGGGTCAGCCCCAGCATTTT. V and J are TRBV19 and TRBJ1-5, with D perhaps matching TRBD1 (6 bases). The germline V and J ends were trimmed by 3 bases and 6 bases, with 21 bases remaining between them. Germline V gene sequence: CDR1 LNHDA, CDR2 SQIVND (reference sequence). CDR3 length: 17 residues.

The V and J genes are TRBV5-6 and TRBJ2-5; D gene ambiguous. Germline V gene sequence: CDR1 SGHDT, CDR2 YYEEEE. Trimming stripped 1 base from V and 1 base from J, with 5 bases between. The CDR3 extends over 13 amino acids. The CDR3 here is CASSLPSQETQYF. As DNA, the CDR3 is TGTGCCAGCAGCTTGCCCAGCCAAGAGACCCAGTACTTC.

CDR3 residues: CASILQGQETQYF. DNA of the CDR3: TGTGCCAGCATTTTACAGGGCCAAGAGACCCAGTACTTC. The chain has TRBV2 and TRBJ2-5; a possible D gene is TRBD1 (6 bases). This CDR3 is 13 amino acids long. Trimming stripped 7 bases from V and 1 base from J, with 10 bases between. CDR1 is SNHLY, CDR2 FYNNEI, per germline.

Details on this clone: Germline and junction disagree at one end, which may indicate a read error. The rearrangement uses TRBV10-3 and TRBJ2-7; 9 nucleotides line up with TRBD2. CDR1 ENHRY and CDR2 SYGVKD come from the germline V gene. The CDR3 totals 12 residues. The CDR3 protein is CAVAGVFYEQYF. DNA of the CDR3: TGCGCCGTAGCGGGAGTATTCTACGAGCAGTACTTC.

The chain recombines TRBV10-3 with TRBJ1-2; no clear D gene. The CDR3 totals 12 residues. V shed 4 bases and J shed 8 bases, with 11 bases lying between them. Germline CDR1 ENHRY, CDR2 SYGVKD. The CDR3 DNA follows: TGTGCCATCAGTGGACAAAACTCGGGCTACACCTTC. Translation gives CAISGQNSGYTF.

The J gene is TRBJ2-6, the V gene TRBV6-4; D not resolved. The germline V gene encodes CDR1 MRHNA and CDR2 SNTAGT. There are 15 residues in the CDR3. The V end was cut by 3 bases, the J end by 0 bases, with 6 bases between. The CDR3 spells CASSERYSGANVLTF. Written as DNA, the CDR3 is TGTGCCAGCAGTGAACGGTACTCTGGGGCCAACGTCCTGACTTTC.

V is TRBV27 and J is TRBJ2-7, with D unresolved. The CDR3 length is 13 residues. V lost 5 bases and J 3 bases, leaving 11 bases between the germline ends. Germline V gene sequence: CDR1 MNHEY, CDR2 SMNVEV (reference sequence). CDR3 coding DNA: TGTGCCAGCAGTCCCGTCTTAAACTACGAGCAGTACTTC. Its translation is CASSPVLNYEQYF.

This chain joins TRBV19 and TRBJ2-7; the D gene is possibly TRBD1 (5 bases). Trimming removed 3 bases from V and 6 bases from J, with 12 bases in between. This CDR3 comprises 13 residues. CDR1 and CDR2 from the germline V gene are LNHDA and SQIVND (reference sequence). CDR3 loop: CASSMVRAAEQYF. CDR3 in DNA: TGTGCCAGTAGTATGGTCAGGGCGGCCGAGCAGTACTTC. Combining the CDR3 with reference TRBV19 and TRBJ2-7 gives the whole variable domain DGGITQSPKYLFRKEGQNVTLSCEQNLNHDAMYWYRQDPGQGLRLIYYSQIVNDFQKGDIAEGYSVSREKKESFPLTVTSAQKNPTAFYLCASSMVRAAEQYFGPGTRLTVT.